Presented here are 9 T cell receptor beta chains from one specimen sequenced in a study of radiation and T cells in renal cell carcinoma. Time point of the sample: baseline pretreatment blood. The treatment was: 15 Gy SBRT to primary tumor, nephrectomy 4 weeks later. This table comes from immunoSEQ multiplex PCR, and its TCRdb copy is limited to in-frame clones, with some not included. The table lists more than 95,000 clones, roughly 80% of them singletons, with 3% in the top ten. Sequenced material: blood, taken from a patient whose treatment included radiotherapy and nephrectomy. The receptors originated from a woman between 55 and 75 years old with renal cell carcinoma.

The CDR3 here is CASRVRGNGNQPQHF. CDR3 sequence (DNA): TGTGCCAGCAGGGTTCGGGGTAATGGCAATCAGCCCCAGCATTTT. V and J are TRBV2 and TRBJ1-5; no clear D gene. V lost 6 bases to trimming and J lost 2 bases, with 14 bases between them. This CDR3 has 15 amino acids. CDR1 is SNHLY and CDR2 is FYNNEI in the germline V gene.

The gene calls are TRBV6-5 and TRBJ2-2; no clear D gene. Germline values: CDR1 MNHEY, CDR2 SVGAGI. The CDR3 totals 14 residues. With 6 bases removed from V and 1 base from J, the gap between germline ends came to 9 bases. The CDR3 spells CASRGKGNTGELFF. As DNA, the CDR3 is TGTGCCAGCAGAGGAAAGGGGAACACCGGGGAGCTGTTTTTT.

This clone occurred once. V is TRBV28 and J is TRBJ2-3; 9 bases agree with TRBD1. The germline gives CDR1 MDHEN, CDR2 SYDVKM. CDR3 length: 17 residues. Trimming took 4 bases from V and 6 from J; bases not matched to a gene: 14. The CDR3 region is CASSSSGTGPVRDTQYF. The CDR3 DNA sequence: TGTGCCAGCAGTTCGTCCGGGACAGGGCCCGTGAGGGATACGCAGTATTTT.

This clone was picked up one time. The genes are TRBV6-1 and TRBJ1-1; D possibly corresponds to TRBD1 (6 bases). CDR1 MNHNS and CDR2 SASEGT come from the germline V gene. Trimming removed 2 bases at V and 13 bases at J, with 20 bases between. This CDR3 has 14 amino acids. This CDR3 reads CASSEWDKRGNGFF. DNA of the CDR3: TGTGCCAGCAGTGAATGGGATAAGAGGGGGAATGGTTTCTTT.

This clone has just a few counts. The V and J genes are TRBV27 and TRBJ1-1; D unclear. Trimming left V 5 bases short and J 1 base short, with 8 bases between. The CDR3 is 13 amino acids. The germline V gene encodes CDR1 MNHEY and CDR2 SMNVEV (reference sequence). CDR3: CASSLLANTEAFF. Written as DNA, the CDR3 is TGTGCCAGCAGTCTTTTAGCGAACACTGAAGCTTTCTTT.

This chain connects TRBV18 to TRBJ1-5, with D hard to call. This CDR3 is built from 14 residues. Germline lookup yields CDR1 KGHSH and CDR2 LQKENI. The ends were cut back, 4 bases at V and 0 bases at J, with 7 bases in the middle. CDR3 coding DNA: TGTGCCAGCTCACAGGAACATAGCAATCAGCCCCAGCATTTT. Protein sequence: CASSQEHSNQPQHF.

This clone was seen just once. The CDR3 region has the DNA TGTGCCAGCAGCTTAGGGACTAGCGGGAGTGCCCCACGCAATGAGCAGTTCTTC. Protein sequence: CASSLGTSGSAPRNEQFF. The rearrangement uses TRBV11-3 and TRBJ2-1, with 13 bases matching TRBD2. This CDR3 spans 18 amino acids. Germline V gives CDR1 SGHNT, CDR2 YENEEA. Trimming cost V 1 base and J 6 bases; bases outside gene matches: 9.

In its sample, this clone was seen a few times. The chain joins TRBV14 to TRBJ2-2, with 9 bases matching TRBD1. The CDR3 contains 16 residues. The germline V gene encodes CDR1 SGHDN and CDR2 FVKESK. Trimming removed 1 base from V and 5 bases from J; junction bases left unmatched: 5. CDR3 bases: TGTGCCAGCAGCCAAGGTGGGACAGGGAGAACCGGGGAGCTGTTTTTT. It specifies CASSQGGTGRTGELFF.

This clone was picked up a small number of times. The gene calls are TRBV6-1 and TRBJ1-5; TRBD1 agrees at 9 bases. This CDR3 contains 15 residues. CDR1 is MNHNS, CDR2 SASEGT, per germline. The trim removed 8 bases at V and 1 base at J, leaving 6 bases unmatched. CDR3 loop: CASRGTGQSNQPQHF. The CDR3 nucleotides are TGTGCCAGCCGGGGGACAGGGCAAAGCAATCAGCCCCAGCATTTT.